This passage covers 6 T cell receptor beta chains from one sample sequenced in a study of spatial heterogeneity in lung cancer. Findings and caveats of the study: Counts that tracked tumor mutation counts were those of expanded intratumoral alpha and beta TCRs.

Stated time point: sample taken at primary tumor resection. Antigen specificity for these receptors is unknown. TCRdb reprocessed the 5' RACE reads via MiXCR and lists one record per CDR3 protein. The sample lists about 9,900 distinct CDR3 sequences, 6.3% occurring once. The source was lung tumor tissue, collected at surgery. Receptors originate from a female donor with early-stage non-small cell lung cancer.

Sample share makes this clonotype medium-sized. The gene calls are TRBV14 and TRBJ1-1; D is undetermined. The CDR3 totals 13 residues. V was pared by 2 bases and J by 1 base, with 5 bases between. Germline V gene sequence: CDR1 SGHDN, CDR2 FVKESK. CDR3 protein: CASSQNQNTEAFF. The CDR3 bases are TGTGCCAGCAGCCAAAATCAGAACACTGAAGCTTTCTTT.

By its share, this clonotype is medium-sized. The rearrangement uses TRBV4-3 and TRBJ1-2; the D is unclear. From germline, CDR1 is LGHNA and CDR2 YSLEER. This CDR3 contains 19 residues. Trimming took off 0 bases at V and 4 bases at J, with 24 bases between the two ends. The CDR3 DNA follows: TGCGCCAGCAGCCAAGATATTACCTCGTTTGGCGGTACCCGCTATGGCTACACCTTC. It translates to CASSQDITSFGGTRYGYTF.

By share of the sample, this clonotype is medium-sized. The rearrangement joins TRBV30 to TRBJ1-1; possible D gene TRBD1, 5 bases. The length of the CDR3 is 12 residues. In germline, CDR1 is GTSNPN, CDR2 SVGIG (reference sequence). Between the trimmed V and J ends, which lost 4 bases and 6 bases, there was a span of 12 bases. CDR3 residues: CAWTGGGAEAFF. Written as DNA, the CDR3 is TGTGCCTGGACCGGGGGAGGAGCTGAAGCTTTCTTT.

This clonotype is medium-sized in the sample. The V and J genes are TRBV6-5 and TRBJ1-4, with a tentative D call TRBD1 (6 bases). CDR1 and CDR2 from the germline V gene are MNHEY and SVGAGI. Deletions cut 4 bases from V and 7 bases from J, with 13 bases between. The CDR3 contains 14 residues. The CDR3 DNA reads TGTGCCAGCAGTTCACAGGGTCGGGTTGAAAAACTGTTTTTT. Amino acids: CASSSQGRVEKLFF.

This chain connects TRBV7-8 to TRBJ2-3; 8 bases match TRBD2. The CDR3 extends over 14 amino acids. Losses at the gene ends were 3 bases for V and 4 bases for J; bases not matched to a gene: 3. CDR1 is SGHVS, CDR2 FQNEAQ, per germline. CDR3 sequence reads: CASSLTSASDTQYF. As DNA, the CDR3 is TGTGCCAGCAGCTTGACTAGCGCGTCAGATACGCAGTATTTT.

This clonotype was counted ten times or more. This rearrangement joins TRBV20-1 to TRBJ2-1; 8 positions match TRBD1. CDR3 length equals 14 residues. J gave up 8 bases and V 3 bases, and 9 bases lay outside the gene matches. Germline V lookup: CDR1 DFQATT, CDR2 SNEGSKA (reference sequence). The CDR3 coding sequence is TGCAGTGCTAGTGGACAGGGCCTTGGTGATGAGCAGTTCTTC. Its translation is CSASGQGLGDEQFF.